This T cell receptor beta chain was sequenced in a study of blood T cell repertoires in COVID-19. Seattle cases were enrolled at active infection and followed longitudinally. Libraries were prepared by immunoSEQ multiplex PCR; TCRdb keeps only in-frame clonotypes and omits some of them. The repertoire includes over 450,000 clones, roughly 89% of them detected once, and over 0.7% sits in the top ten. The CDR3 contains 13 residues. The V gene's germline CDR1 is SGHAT and CDR2 FQNNGV. Trimming took 5 bases from V and 4 from J, leaving 11 bases between them. Sample: peripheral blood. The TCR sequence derives from a man aged 18 to 30 with COVID-19, enrolled during active disease. V is TRBV11-2 and J is TRBJ1-2; possible D gene TRBD1, 5 bases. The CDR3 nucleotides are TGTGCCAGCAGCCCAGGGATGGGCTATGGCTACACCTTC. As protein: CASSPGMGYGYTF. Full variable domain (missing parts from reference TRBV11-2 and TRBJ1-2): EAGVAQSPRYKIIEKRQSVAFWCNPISGHATLYWYQQILGQGPKLLIQFQNNGVVDDSQLPKDRFSAERLKGVDSTLKIQPAKLEDSAVYLCASSPGMGYGYTFGSGTRLTVV.